This entry describes one T cell receptor (beta chain). The germline V gene has CDR1 LGHDT and CDR2 YNNKEL (reference sequence). V was shortened by 1 base and J by 3 bases, with 6 bases between the two germline ends. The CDR3 is made up of 14 amino acids. This record belongs to a study of blood T cell repertoires in COVID-19. Study background: Samples representing acute and convalescent COVID-19 were sourced from the United States, Italy and Spain.

Measured with immunoSEQ multiplex PCR; TCRdb has only the in-frame clones, and not every one. The sample records 95,000 to 130,000 clones, about 80% being singletons. The chain uses TRBV3-1 (or the pseudogene TRBV3-2) and TRBJ2-2; D gene uncertain. Input material: peripheral blood. This TCR derives from a man between 65 and 79 years old with active or convalescent COVID-19. The chain's CDR3 is CASSQAGYTGELFF. The CDR3 DNA sequence: TGTGCCAGCAGCCAAGCCGGGTACACCGGGGAGCTGTTTTTT.